This T cell receptor beta chain stems from a study of blood T cell repertoires in COVID-19. Trimming took off 2 bases at V and 5 bases at J, with 9 bases between the two ends. CDR3 length equals 12 residues. Germline assignment: CDR1 GTSNPN and CDR2 SVGIG (reference sequence). The assay was immunoSEQ multiplex PCR, and TCRdb's table has in-frame clones only and misses some. This sample has approximately 89,000 clones, with roughly 80% found just once. Source material: peripheral blood. The clonotype originates from a human donor in a cohort sampled during active COVID-19. V usage is TRBV30 and J usage is TRBJ2-5, with D possibly being TRBD2 (5 bases). Written as DNA, the CDR3 is TGTGCCTGGAGTCTAGCCTTGGAGACCCAGTACTTC. The encoded protein is CAWSLALETQYF.